The 4 T cell receptor beta chains below all came from one sample that was sequenced in a study of blood T cell repertoires in COVID-19. Measured with immunoSEQ multiplex PCR; TCRdb has only the in-frame clones, and not every one. The table lists under 150,000 clones, 85% to 90% of them singletons, with approximately 5% in the top ten. The specimen was peripheral blood. The source of these receptors is a woman aged 55-69 years with COVID-19, enrolled during active disease.

This clone is a singleton in its sample. The chain recombines TRBV18 with TRBJ1-1; D remains ambiguous. CDR1 KGHSH and CDR2 LQKENI come from the germline V gene. Trimming removed 5 bases at V and 3 bases at J, with 10 bases between. The CDR3 contains 13 residues. CDR3 amino acids: CASSTIPDTEAFF. CDR3 DNA: TGTGCCAGCTCAACGATTCCAGACACTGAAGCTTTCTTT.

This clone came up a few times. The V and J genes are TRBV27 and TRBJ1-1; D remains unclear. CDR1 and CDR2 (germline): MNHEY, SMNVEV (reference sequence). This CDR3 region has 17 residues. The ends were cut back, 6 bases at V and 1 base at J, with 21 bases in the middle. The CDR3 DNA is TGTGCCAGCAGCCAAGATCCCGCGGGAAGCCAGAACACTGAAGCTTTCTTT. This encodes CASSQDPAGSQNTEAFF.

The V gene is TRBV3-1 (or the pseudogene TRBV3-2), the J gene TRBJ1-4, with 9 bases that match TRBD1. This CDR3 spans 12 amino acids. Trimming cost V 4 bases and J 11 bases; bases outside gene matches: 2. Germline assignment: CDR1 LGHDT and CDR2 YNNKEL (reference sequence). Written as DNA, the CDR3 is TGTGCCAGCAGCCCACAGGGGGCGAAACTGTTTTTT. Translated, it gives CASSPQGAKLFF.

The chain combines TRBV14 with TRBJ2-7; TRBD1 aligns across 9 bases. The CDR3 extends over 14 amino acids. Germline CDR1 reads SGHDN; CDR2 reads FVKESK. The V segment lost 4 bases and the J segment 5 bases; nucleotides outside the gene matches: 6. The CDR3 loop is CASSLWTGENEQYF. DNA of the CDR3: TGTGCCAGCAGCCTATGGACAGGGGAGAACGAGCAGTACTTC.